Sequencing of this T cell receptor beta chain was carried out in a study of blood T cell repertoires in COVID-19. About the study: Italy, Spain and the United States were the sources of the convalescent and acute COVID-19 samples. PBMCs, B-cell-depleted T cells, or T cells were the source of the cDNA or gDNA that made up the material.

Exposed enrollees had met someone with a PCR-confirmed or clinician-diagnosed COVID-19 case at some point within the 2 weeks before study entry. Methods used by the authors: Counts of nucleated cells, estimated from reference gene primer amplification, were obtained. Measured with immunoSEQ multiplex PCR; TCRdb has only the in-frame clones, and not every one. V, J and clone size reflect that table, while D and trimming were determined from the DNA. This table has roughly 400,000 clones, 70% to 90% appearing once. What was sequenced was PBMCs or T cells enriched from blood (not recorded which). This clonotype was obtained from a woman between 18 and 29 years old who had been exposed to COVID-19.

The CDR3 region has the DNA TGCGCCAGCAGCTTCGGAGGGTCGATCTATGGCTACACCTTC. It codes for CASSFGGSIYGYTF. This sequence joins TRBV5-1 and TRBJ1-2; D is uncertain. V dropped 2 bases and J dropped 4 bases, with 12 bases sitting between them. CDR3 length equals 14 residues. From germline, CDR1 is SGHRS and CDR2 YFSETQ. Supplemented by reference TRBV5-1 and TRBJ1-2, the full variable domain reads KAGVTQTPRYLIKTRGQQVTLSCSPISGHRSVSWYQQTPGQGLQFLFEYFSETQRNKGNFPGRFSGRQFSNSRSEMNVSTLELGDSALYLCASSFGGSIYGYTFGSGTRLTVV.